Included here is one T cell receptor (beta chain) sequence, with context. Data came from immunoSEQ multiplex PCR; TCRdb stores just in-frame clones and leaves some out. The data show about 390,000 clones, approximately 91% seen once. The germline gives CDR1 SNHLY, CDR2 FYNNEI. CDR3 size: 13 residues. With 5 bases removed from V and 3 bases from J, the gap between germline ends came to 10 bases. The sample comes from a study of Ad26.COV2.S vaccination and SARS-CoV-2 variants. The treatment here: approximately 18 received Ad26.COV2.S at low or high dose, single or two shots; 5 received placebo; per-sample allocation not given. Sample collection was performed on day 63 after the first vaccine or placebo injection.

The gene calls are TRBV2 and TRBJ1-1, with D possibly matching TRBD1 (6 bases). Sample: peripheral blood, taken in a trial of Ad26.COV2.S vaccine versus placebo. This TCR derives from a person between 18 and 59 years old who received the Ad26.COV2.S COVID-19 vaccine or a placebo. The CDR3 is CASSRDIDTEAFF. The DNA for the CDR3 is TGTGCCAGCAGTCGGGACATCGACACTGAAGCTTTCTTT. The complete variable domain, with remaining parts taken from reference TRBV2 and TRBJ1-1, reads EPEVTQTPSHQVTQMGQEVILRCVPISNHLYFYWYRQILGQKVEFLVSFYNNEISEKSEIFDDQFSVERPDGSNFTLKIRSTKLEDSAMYFCASSRDIDTEAFFGQGTRLTVV.